This TCR beta chain was captured by sequencing in a study of T cell responses to AZD1222 COVID-19 vaccine. General study points: CD4 TCRs covered the whole spike, strongest at regions 160-218 and 743-854. Donors, mostly white British, included more females; clonal diversity was possibly underestimated.

This CDR3 is 15 amino acids long. CDR1 LGHDT and CDR2 YNNKEL come from the germline V gene (reference sequence). Trimming took 1 base from V and 6 from J, leaving 14 bases between them. Profiling relied on immunoSEQ multiplex PCR, and the TCRdb table lists in-frame clones only, not all of them. This table holds about 74,000 clones, approximately 90% found once. About this clone: Its antigen is unknown.

V gene TRBV3-1 (or the pseudogene TRBV3-2) combines with J gene TRBJ2-3; tentatively, D is TRBD1 or TRBD2 (5 bases each). This sample comprised peripheral blood, obtained on day 0 of AZD1222 vaccination. This clonotype originated in an adult in good health. CDR3 DNA: TGTGCCAGCAGCCAAGTCGTGGGGGTGGCGGATACGCAGTATTTT. Translation: CASSQVVGVADTQYF.